This T cell receptor beta chain is from a study of OX40 agonist ivuxolimab in advanced cancers. Study results and caveats: Relatively little clonal expansion, among the lowest observed, appeared in partial responders at 0.1-3.0 mg/kg.

A remark on this clone: Its antigen remains unknown.

The protocol was immunoSEQ multiplex PCR, while the TCRdb copy is restricted to in-frame clones and leaves out a portion. The table records 70,000 to 80,000 clones, about 93% of them present only once. Germline V gene lookup returns CDR1 MNHEY and CDR2 SMNVEV (reference sequence). CDR3 size: 17 residues. V lost 2 bases, J lost 5 bases, and 12 bases stayed unmatched. The sequencing here drew on CD4+ or CD8+ T cells sorted from blood, taken in a trial of the OX40 agonist ivuxolimab. The chain recombines TRBV27 with TRBJ2-1, with 7 bases identical to TRBD1. This TCR was recovered from an adult with an advanced solid tumor such as melanoma, head and neck, liver or kidney cancer. The CDR3 region is CASSLKARQGLNNEQFF. DNA for the CDR3: TGTGCCAGCAGTTTAAAGGCCCGACAGGGTCTGAACAATGAGCAGTTCTTC.